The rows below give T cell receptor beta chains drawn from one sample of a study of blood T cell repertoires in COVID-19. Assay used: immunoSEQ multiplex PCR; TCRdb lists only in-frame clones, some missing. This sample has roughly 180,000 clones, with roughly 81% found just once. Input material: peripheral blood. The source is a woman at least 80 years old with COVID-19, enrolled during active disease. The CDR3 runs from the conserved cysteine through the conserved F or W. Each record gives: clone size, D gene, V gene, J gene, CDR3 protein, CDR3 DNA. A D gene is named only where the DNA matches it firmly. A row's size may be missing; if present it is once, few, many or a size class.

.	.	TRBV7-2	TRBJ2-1	CASSFGTRMPEQFF	TGTGCCAGCAGCTTTGGAACGAGGATGCCTGAGCAGTTCTTC
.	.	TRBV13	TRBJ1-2	CASSLGRMNDGGSGYGYTF	TGTGCCAGCAGCTTAGGCCGAATGAATGATGGGGGCTCGGGCTATGGCTACACCTTC
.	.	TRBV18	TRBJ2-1	CASSPQESGEQFF	TGTGCCAGCTCACCCCAGGAGAGCGGTGAGCAGTTCTTC
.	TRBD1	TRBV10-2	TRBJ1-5	CASSDRASNQPQHF	TGCGCCAGCTCGGACAGGGCGAGCAATCAGCCCCAGCATTTT
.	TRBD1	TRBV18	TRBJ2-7	CASSNQQGLGSYEQYF	TGTGCCAGCTCAAACCAACAGGGGTTAGGCTCCTACGAGCAGTACTTC
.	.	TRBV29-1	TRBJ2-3	CSAASVRGRSTDTQYF	TGCAGCGCCGCGAGTGTGCGGGGGCGAAGCACAGATACGCAGTATTTT
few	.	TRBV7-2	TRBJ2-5	CASSLVPGLLQETQYF	TGTGCCAGCAGCTTAGTCCCTGGGCTTCTCCAAGAGACCCAGTACTTC
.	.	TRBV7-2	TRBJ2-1	CASSPGTYYNEQFF	TGTGCCAGCAGCCCCGGGACTTACTACAATGAGCAGTTCTTC
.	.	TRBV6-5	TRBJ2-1	CASSYGGPNEQFF	TGTGCCAGCAGTTATGGGGGCCCCAATGAGCAGTTCTTC
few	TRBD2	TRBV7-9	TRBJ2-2	CASSVPILAGRYTGELFF	TGTGCCAGCAGCGTTCCGATACTAGCGGGGCGTTACACCGGGGAGCTGTTTTTT
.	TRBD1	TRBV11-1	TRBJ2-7	CASSGSGTGVEQYF	TGTGCCAGCAGTGGCTCCGGGACAGGGGTAGAGCAGTACTTC
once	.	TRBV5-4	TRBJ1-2	CASSFGYGYTF	TGTGCCAGCAGCTTCGGGTATGGCTACACCTTC
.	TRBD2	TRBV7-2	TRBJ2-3	CASSLEAAGGRDTQYF	TGTGCCAGCAGCTTAGAAGCAGCGGGGGGGCGGGATACGCAGTATTTT
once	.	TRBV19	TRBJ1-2	CASSSGIRFYGYTF	TGTGCCAGTAGTTCGGGGATTCGGTTCTATGGCTACACCTTC
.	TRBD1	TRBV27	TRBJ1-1	CASSFLTGETEAFF	TGTGCCAGCAGTTTCTTGACAGGGGAGACTGAAGCTTTCTTT
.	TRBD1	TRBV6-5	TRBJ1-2	CASSYGTGGYGYTF	TGTGCCAGCAGTTACGGGACAGGGGGTTATGGCTACACCTTC
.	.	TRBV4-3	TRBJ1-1	CASSQDSRVDLLNTEAFF	TGCGCCAGCAGCCAAGATTCCAGGGTTGACCTCCTAAACACTGAAGCTTTCTTT
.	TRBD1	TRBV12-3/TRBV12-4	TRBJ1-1	CASSPVGGPEAFF	TGTGCCAGCAGTCCAGTAGGGGGCCCTGAAGCTTTCTTT
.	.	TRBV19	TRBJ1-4	CASSRGQTLREKLFF	TGTGCCAGTAGTAGGGGCCAGACTTTAAGAGAAAAACTGTTTTTT
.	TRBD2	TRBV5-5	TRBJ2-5	CASSPGLAGTLQETQYF	TGTGCCAGCAGCCCGGGACTAGCGGGGACATTACAGGAGACCCAGTACTTC
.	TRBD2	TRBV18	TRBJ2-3	CAGRTSGRGADTQYF	TGTGCCGGAAGAACTAGCGGGAGAGGAGCAGATACGCAGTATTTT
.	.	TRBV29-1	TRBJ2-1	CSVGPTGGEQFF	TGCAGCGTGGGGCCGACGGGTGGTGAGCAGTTCTTC
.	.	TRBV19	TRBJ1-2	CASSIYGYGYTF	TGTGCCAGTAGTATCTACGGCTATGGCTACACCTTC
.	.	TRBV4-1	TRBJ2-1	CASSQDPVGGRHEQFF	TGCGCCAGCAGCCAAGACCCTGTGGGGGGACGGCATGAGCAGTTCTTC
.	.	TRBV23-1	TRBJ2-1	CASSQSRAPEGYNEQFF	TGCGCCAGCAGTCAATCGCGGGCCCCCGAGGGCTACAATGAGCAGTTCTTC
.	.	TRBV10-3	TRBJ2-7	CAIGGTDSYEQYF	TGTGCCATCGGAGGGACAGACTCCTACGAGCAGTACTTC
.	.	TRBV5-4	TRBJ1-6	CASSPTANADSYNSPLHF	TGTGCCAGCAGCCCCACAGCCAACGCCGACAGTTATAATTCACCCCTCCACTTT
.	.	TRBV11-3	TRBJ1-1	CASSLESRALNTEAFF	TGTGCCAGCAGCTTAGAGAGCAGGGCGTTGAACACTGAAGCTTTCTTT
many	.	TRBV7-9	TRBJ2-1	CASSSRLNSYNEQFF	TGTGCCAGCAGCTCCAGACTTAACTCCTACAATGAGCAGTTCTTC
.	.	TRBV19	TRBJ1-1	CATQMGGVNTEAFF	TGTGCCACTCAAATGGGAGGGGTGAACACTGAAGCTTTCTTT
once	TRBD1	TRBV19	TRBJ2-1	CASSIDRGPYNEQFF	TGTGCCAGTAGTATTGACAGGGGGCCCTACAATGAGCAGTTCTTC
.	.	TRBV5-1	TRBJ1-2	CASSLAGGRGPNYGYTF	TGCGCCAGCAGCTTGGCCGGGGGGAGGGGACCCAACTATGGCTACACCTTC
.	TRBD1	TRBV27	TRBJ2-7	CASSLGGDRVNEQYF	TGTGCCAGCAGTTTAGGCGGGGACAGGGTTAACGAGCAGTACTTC
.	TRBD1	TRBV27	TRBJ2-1	CASTKDRDRHEQFF	TGTGCCAGCACTAAGGACAGGGATAGGCATGAGCAGTTCTTC
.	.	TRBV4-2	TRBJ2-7	CASSAAGSAYEQYF	TGTGCCAGCAGCGCCGCAGGCTCAGCCTACGAGCAGTACTTC
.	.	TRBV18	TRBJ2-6	CASSPLGAGANVLTF	TGTGCCAGCTCACCACTGGGCGCTGGGGCCAACGTCCTGACTTTC
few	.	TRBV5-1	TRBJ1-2	CASSLVGVRDGYTF	TGCGCCAGCAGCTTGGTGGGTGTTCGGGATGGCTACACCTTC
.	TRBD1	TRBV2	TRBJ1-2	CASSVQGTGGDGYTF	TGTGCCAGCAGTGTCCAGGGGACAGGGGGAGATGGCTACACCTTC
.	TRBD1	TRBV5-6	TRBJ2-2	CASSFRDRATGELFF	TGTGCCAGCAGCTTCCGGGACAGGGCCACCGGGGAGCTGTTTTTT
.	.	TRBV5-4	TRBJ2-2	CASSLWGRRDTGELFF	TGTGCCAGCAGCTTGTGGGGGCGCCGGGACACCGGGGAGCTGTTTTTT
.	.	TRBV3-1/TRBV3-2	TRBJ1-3	CASSQLRGNTIYF	TGTGCCAGCAGCCAACTCCGGGGAAACACCATATATTTT
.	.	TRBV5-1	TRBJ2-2	CASSLTPPGTDTGELFF	TGCGCCAGCAGCTTGACCCCCCCTGGGACTGACACCGGGGAGCTGTTTTTT
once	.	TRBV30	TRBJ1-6	CAWGRLHNSPLHF	TGTGCCTGGGGGCGGTTACATAATTCACCCCTCCACTTT
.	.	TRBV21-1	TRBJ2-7	CASSKEFARVTYEQYF	TGTGCCAGCAGCAAAGAGTTCGCGAGAGTAACCTACGAGCAGTACTTC
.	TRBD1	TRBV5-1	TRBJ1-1	CASSPMTGGIMNTEAFF	TGCGCCAGCAGCCCCATGACAGGGGGTATCATGAACACTGAAGCTTTCTTT
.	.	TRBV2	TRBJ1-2	CASNGWGEDGYTF	TGTGCCAGCAACGGGTGGGGAGAGGATGGCTACACCTTC
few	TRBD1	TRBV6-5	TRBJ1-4	CASARTGGVKLFF	TGTGCCAGCGCCCGGACAGGGGGAGTAAAACTGTTTTTT
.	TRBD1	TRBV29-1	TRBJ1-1	CSVGQASHSEAFF	TGCAGCGTAGGACAGGCCTCACACTCTGAAGCTTTCTTT
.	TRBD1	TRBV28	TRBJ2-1	CASSDDRGNEQFF	TGTGCCAGCAGCGACGACAGGGGCAATGAGCAGTTCTTC
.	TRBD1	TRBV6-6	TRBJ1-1	CASSYRMDRVGTEAFF	TGTGCCAGCAGTTACCGGATGGACAGGGTTGGTACTGAAGCTTTCTTT
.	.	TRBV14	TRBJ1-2	CASSQGSLPTGYTF	TGTGCCAGCAGCCAAGGCAGCCTCCCGACAGGCTACACCTTC
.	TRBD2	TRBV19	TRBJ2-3	CASSTSGTPTDTQYF	TGTGCCAGTAGCACTAGCGGGACGCCCACAGATACGCAGTATTTT
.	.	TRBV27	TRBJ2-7	CASSLTSATYEQYF	TGTGCCAGCAGTTTGACTAGTGCTACCTACGAGCAGTACTTC